Listed below are T cell receptor beta chains from one sample, sequenced in a study of T cell repertoires in cytomegalovirus infection. Which antigens these TCRs recognize remains unknown. TCRdb re-called the reads through MiXCR, storing one row per CDR3 protein. The sample shows 650,000 to 900,000 distinct CDR3 sequences, about 30% of them seen only once. The sequencing here drew on cultured CD8+ T cells from PBMCs, taken from culture after CMV antigen stimulation. The receptors shown here come from a human donor in good health (CMV status not recorded). Some clones in this sample may be carry-over from other donors' samples. Both conserved end residues are trimmed from each CDR3.

v_gene: TRBV4-1
j_gene: TRBJ1-2
len: 14
CDR3aa: ASSHDAGITNYGYT

v_gene: TRBV6-2/TRBV6-3
j_gene: TRBJ1-1
len: 11
CDR3aa: ASRTGRNTEAF

v_gene: TRBV7-6
j_gene: TRBJ2-2
len: 13
CDR3aa: ASSLGTANTGELF

v_gene: TRBV7-8
j_gene: TRBJ2-7
len: 13
CDR3aa: ASSFPGGLSYEQY

v_gene: TRBV6-4
j_gene: TRBJ2-5
len: 12
CDR3aa: ASSELAGFETQY

v_gene: TRBV12-3/TRBV12-4
j_gene: TRBJ1-1
len: 10
CDR3aa: ASSLGRVRAF

v_gene: TRBV11-2
j_gene: TRBJ2-1
len: 16
CDR3aa: ASSFLEGWNPAYNEQF

v_gene: TRBV7-2
j_gene: TRBJ2-1
len: 13
CDR3aa: ASSPGLAPYNEQF

v_gene: TRBV12-3/TRBV12-4
j_gene: TRBJ2-4
len: 11
CDR3aa: TSSLTGKDIQY

v_gene: TRBV7-9
j_gene: TRBJ1-4
len: 13
CDR3aa: ASSSSRQPNEKLF

v_gene: TRBV7-6
j_gene: TRBJ2-1
len: 11
CDR3aa: ASSLIRGDEQF

v_gene: TRBV13
j_gene: TRBJ1-2
len: 12
CDR3aa: ASSLLHGVDGYT

v_gene: TRBV7-9
j_gene: TRBJ2-5
len: 12
CDR3aa: ASSALAGQETQY

v_gene: TRBV7-8
j_gene: TRBJ2-2
len: 14
CDR3aa: ASSLRGSANTGELF

v_gene: TRBV19
j_gene: TRBJ2-5
len: 14
CDR3aa: ASSILAGALQETQY

v_gene: TRBV11-2
j_gene: TRBJ2-7
len: 12
CDR3aa: ASSPPGLTYEQY

v_gene: TRBV12-3/TRBV12-4
j_gene: TRBJ2-2
len: 11
CDR3aa: ASSLLGGGELF

v_gene: TRBV12-3/TRBV12-4
j_gene: TRBJ2-3
len: 16
CDR3aa: ASSPLFGSGGVTDTQY

v_gene: TRBV7-2
j_gene: TRBJ2-7
len: 12
CDR3aa: ASSLGQESYEQY

v_gene: TRBV6-5
j_gene: TRBJ1-2
len: 13
CDR3aa: ASSYSGVTNYGYT

v_gene: TRBV12-3/TRBV12-4
j_gene: TRBJ1-1
len: 7
CDR3aa: VSSVKAF

v_gene: TRBV7-6
j_gene: TRBJ2-7
len: 12
CDR3aa: ASSLALGIDEQY

v_gene: TRBV29-1
j_gene: TRBJ2-5
len: 10
CDR3aa: SVVSTLGTQY

v_gene: TRBV4-1
j_gene: TRBJ1-1
len: 10
CDR3aa: ASSQLDTEAF